Each of the 21 T cell receptor beta chains below was sequenced from the same sample in a study of blood T cells in healthy people across ages. Then a second PCR, running about 6 to 12 cycles, was carried out with a sample-barcoded 5' primer and a J-beta primer mix. TCRdb reprocessed the 5' RACE reads with MiXCR, giving one entry per CDR3 protein. The sample consists of hundreds of thousands of distinct CDR3 sequences, about 25% of them appearing once. This same sample was also taken into another study, of T cells of mothers and their children.

The sequenced sample consisted of blood. These receptors came from a boy younger than 18 in good health.

This sequence joins TRBV7-3 and TRBJ2-3; D is unclear. Trimming stripped 6 bases from V and 2 bases from J, with 12 bases between. CDR1 and CDR2 (germline): SGHTA, FQGTGA. The CDR3 has 14 residues. CDR3 amino acids: CASSPGIATDTQYF. DNA for the CDR3: TGTGCCAGCAGTCCGGGCATAGCCACAGATACGCAGTATTTT.

On this clonotype: At one of its ends the junction is not consistent with the germline gene, which may arise from a read error. The chain carries TRBV4-2 and TRBJ2-5; D uncertain. Germline V gene sequence: CDR1 LGHNA, CDR2 YNFKEQ. The length of the CDR3 is 21 residues. The CDR3 protein is CASSQKKDLLGIKPEKETQCF. CDR3 DNA: TGTGCCAGCAGCCAAAAAAAAGACTTGTTAGGGATCAAACCTGAGAAAGAGACCCAGTGCTTC.

J is TRBJ1-6 and V is TRBV5-5; D gene ambiguous. CDR1 and CDR2 from the germline V gene are SGHKS and YYEKEE (reference sequence). The CDR3 spans 14 residues. Trimming stripped 0 bases from V and 8 bases from J, with 9 bases between. The CDR3, as DNA: TGTGCCAGCAGCTTGGCGCAGGAGTATTCACCCCTCCACTTT. Translated, it gives CASSLAQEYSPLHF.

Only a few counts were recorded for this clonotype. The chain joins TRBV12-3 or TRBV12-4 to TRBJ2-3, with a possible D match to TRBD1 (6 bases). V lost 3 bases to trimming and J lost 7 bases, with 8 bases between them. The CDR3 length is 12 residues. CDR3 nucleotide sequence: TGTGCCAGCAGTTTGGGACAAAATACGCAGTATTTT. Translated: CASSLGQNTQYF.

Concerning this clonotype itself: Mismatch with germline at one junction end may stem from a read error. J is TRBJ2-5 and V is TRBV20-1, with TRBD2 identical over 7 bases. The DNA end is a closer match to TRBJ2-1, so the J assignment may be wrong. The germline gives CDR1 DFQATT, CDR2 SNEGSKA (reference sequence). The CDR3 sequence is 16 residues long. The CDR3 region has the DNA TGCGGTGCTAGTTCTCGCGAGGTGGGAGGGCTCTATGAGCAGTTCTTC. Its translation is CGASSREVGGLYEQFF.

The table lists this clonotype with a few counts. The chain is built from TRBV14 and TRBJ2-1; D is perhaps TRBD1 (6 bases). Germline assignment: CDR1 SGHDN and CDR2 FVKESK. The V end lost 2 bases, the J end lost 4 bases, and 15 bases lay between the germline ends. The CDR3 runs to 16 residues. CDR3 residues: CASSQPGHRIYNEQFF. The CDR3, as DNA: TGTGCCAGCAGCCAACCGGGACACCGGATTTACAATGAGCAGTTCTTC.

The chain combines TRBV21-1 with TRBJ2-1; the table's D call of TRBD1 was not tested on the DNA. TRBV21-1 is a listed pseudogene. The CDR3 is 15 amino acids. The CDR3 coding sequence is TGTGCCAGCAGCCCGCGGACAGGGTTCAACTATGAGCAGTTCTTC. Translated: CASSPRTGFNYEQFF.

The chain combines TRBV5-1 with TRBJ2-3; 9 bases fit TRBD2. CDR3 length: 15 amino acids. Trimming at V came to 4 bases and at J to 4 bases, leaving 7 bases not matched to a gene. In germline, CDR1 is SGHRS, CDR2 YFSETQ. CDR3 residues: CASSLAGKVSDTQYF. CDR3 nucleotides: TGCGCCAGCAGCCTAGCGGGAAAAGTGTCAGATACGCAGTATTTT.

A few counts support this clonotype. The rearrangement joins TRBV28 to TRBJ1-5; TRBD1 is a possible D gene (6 bases). Per germline, CDR1 MDHEN and CDR2 SYDVKM. The CDR3 loop spans 20 amino acids. V dropped 4 bases and J dropped 3 bases, with 28 bases sitting between them. CDR3: CASSSPGAGTVKGLNQPQHF. CDR3 nucleotide sequence: TGTGCCAGCAGTTCCCCAGGGGCGGGAACCGTGAAAGGTCTCAATCAGCCCCAGCATTTT.

V usage is TRBV6-6 and J usage is TRBJ2-5; 11 bases line up with TRBD2. Near its end, the DNA agrees better with TRBJ2-7, so the J call may be wrong. The CDR3 has 16 amino acids. CDR1 is MNHNY, CDR2 SVGAGI, per germline (reference sequence). In DNA, the CDR3 is TGTGCCAGCAAAAACCCGCAGACTAGCGGGATGCACGAGCAGTACTTC. It codes for CASKNPQTSGMHEQYF.

The chain is built from TRBV15 and TRBJ1-5; D is perhaps TRBD1 (6 bases). V was shortened by 10 bases and J by 3 bases, with 16 bases between the two germline ends. The CDR3 covers 14 residues. Germline V gene data show CDR1 as LNHNV and CDR2 as YYDKDF (reference sequence). CDR3 loop: CASKEGENNQPQHF. The CDR3 coding sequence is TGTGCCAGCAAGGAGGGGGAAAACAATCAGCCCCAGCATTTT.

This clonotype has only a few counts. The DNA of the CDR3 is TGCGCCAGCAGCCCGAGCCAGACAGGGAATTCACCCCTCCACTTT. As protein: CASSPSQTGNSPLHF. The chain recombines TRBV4-1 with TRBJ1-6; 7 bases map to TRBD1. CDR3 size: 15 residues. Germline values: CDR1 MGHRA, CDR2 YSYEKL. The V gene end was trimmed by 4 bases and the J gene end by 7 bases; junction bases not matched to a gene: 7.

In its sample, this clonotype was seen a few times. The chain joins TRBV3-1 to TRBJ1-1; 7 bases agree with TRBD1. V dropped 8 bases and J dropped 2; count of bases not matched to a gene: 8. This CDR3 spans 14 amino acids. Germline values: CDR1 LGHDT, CDR2 YNNKEL (reference sequence). CDR3 amino acids: CASGSTGTNTEAFF. The CDR3 nucleotides are TGTGCCAGCGGTTCGACAGGGACCAACACTGAAGCTTTCTTT.

This clonotype was found a few times. J is TRBJ2-1 and V is TRBV27, with D unresolved. The V gene lost 4 bases and the J gene lost 5 bases, with 9 bases spanning the gap. Germline V gene sequence: CDR1 MNHEY, CDR2 SMNVEV (reference sequence). This CDR3 spans 13 amino acids. The CDR3 DNA is TGTGCCAGCAGTTACACTACAGACAATGAGCAGTTCTTC. Translating it yields CASSYTTDNEQFF.

The chain carries TRBV28 and TRBJ2-4; TRBD2 might be the D (5 bases). The CDR3 loop spans 13 amino acids. The ends were cut back, 6 bases at V and 8 bases at J, with 14 bases in the middle. Germline CDR1 is MDHEN and CDR2 is SYDVKM. The CDR3 DNA reads as TGTGCCAGCAGAAACGGAGGATTCGACATTCAGTACTTC. It specifies CASRNGGFDIQYF. The full variable domain, its missing parts supplied by reference TRBV28 and TRBJ2-4, is DVKVTQSSRYLVKRTGEKVFLECVQDMDHENMFWYRQDPGLGLRLIYFSYDVKMKEKGDIPEGYSVSREKKERFSLILESASTNQTSMYLCASRNGGFDIQYFGAGTRLSVL.

The chain joins TRBV7-2 to TRBJ2-7; D may be TRBD2 (5 bases). CDR1 SGHTA and CDR2 FQGNSA come from the germline V gene. Trimming removed 5 bases from V and 2 bases from J, with 13 bases in between. The CDR3 contains 14 residues. The CDR3 nucleotides read TGTGCCAGCAGCACTGGACTCGAAGCCTACGAGCAGTACTTC. Translating it yields CASSTGLEAYEQYF.

The chain carries TRBV19 and TRBJ1-6; D is possibly TRBD1 (5 bases). Germline V CDR1 and CDR2: LNHDA, SQIVND (reference sequence). The CDR3 has 13 amino acids. V dropped 6 bases and J dropped 10 bases, with 13 bases sitting between them. DNA of the CDR3: TGTGCCAGTAGGCCAGGGAGAGACTCACCCCTCCACTTT. Translating it yields CASRPGRDSPLHF.

This clonotype was counted ten times or more. CDR3 coding DNA: TGTGCCAGCAGTTACTCGGCAGGGTCGAACAATGAGCAGTTCTTC. Translating gives CASSYSAGSNNEQFF. The V call is TRBV6-5, the J call TRBJ2-1; D may be TRBD1 (5 bases). This CDR3 is built from 15 residues. CDR1 and CDR2 from the germline V gene are MNHEY and SVGAGI. The V end was cut by 0 bases, the J end by 5 bases, with 11 bases between.

This clonotype occurred a few times. V is TRBV20-1 and J is TRBJ2-5; possible D gene TRBD1, 6 bases. CDR1 is DFQATT and CDR2 is SNEGSKA in the germline V gene (reference sequence). CDR3 size: 13 residues. CDR3 DNA: TGCAGCTCGGAGCAGGGGATAACCGGGACCCAGTACTTC. Amino acids: CSSEQGITGTQYF.

This clonotype occurred a few times. J is TRBJ2-7 and V is TRBV6-4, with 10 bases matching TRBD1. With 0 bases clipped from V and 5 bases from J, the junction kept 4 bases outside the gene matches. The CDR3 sequence is 15 residues long. CDR1 is MRHNA and CDR2 is SNTAGT in the germline V gene. CDR3 sequence: CASSDSTGGIDEQYF. The CDR3 DNA is TGTGCCAGCAGTGACTCGACAGGGGGCATCGACGAGCAGTACTTC.

In regard to this clonotype: A much larger clonotype is one base distant, so this may be a read error. The gene calls are TRBV29-1 and TRBJ1-2; D remains ambiguous. There are 11 residues in the CDR3. Germline CDR1 reads SQVTM; CDR2 reads ANQGSEA. As DNA, the CDR3 is TGCGGCGTTGAAGTGGGCCATGGCTACACCTTC. The encoded protein is CGVEVGHGYTF.